This passage covers 20 T cell receptor beta chains from one sample sequenced in a study of blood T cells in healthy people across ages. PCR was performed a second time for 7 to 11 cycles using a sample-barcoded 5' primer and a J-beta primer mix. TCRdb used MiXCR to reprocess the 5' RACE reads, holding one entry per CDR3 protein. The table lists approximately 780,000 distinct CDR3 sequences, under 30% of them singletons. These data also featured in a second study, about T cells of mothers and their children.

The source material was blood. Receptors were obtained from a boy aged 5-17 years in good health.

This clonotype has just a few counts. The gene calls are TRBV9 and TRBJ2-5; 14 bases match TRBD2. The germline gives CDR1 SGDLS, CDR2 YYNGEE. There are 18 residues in the CDR3. The ends lost 3 bases at V and 0 bases at J; junction bases unmatched: 7. This CDR3 reads CASSGPGLAGVNQETQYF. DNA of the CDR3: TGTGCCAGCAGCGGCCCGGGACTAGCGGGGGTTAACCAAGAGACCCAGTACTTC.

This clonotype was seen only a few times. V usage is TRBV27 and J usage is TRBJ1-4; no reliable D call. Trimming removed 5 bases from V and 8 bases from J, with 12 bases in between. Germline loops: CDR1 MNHEY, CDR2 SMNVEV (reference sequence). This CDR3 has 13 residues. The CDR3 protein is CASSPRTREKLFF. CDR3 DNA sequence: TGTGCCAGCAGTCCCCGGACTCGGGAAAAACTGTTTTTT.

This clonotype was seen a handful of times. The chain uses TRBV5-1 and TRBJ2-3; 11 nucleotides align to TRBD2. Germline trimming cut 0 bases from V and 2 bases from J; bases unmatched to any gene: 8. CDR3 length: 18 amino acids. The V gene's germline CDR1 is SGHRS and CDR2 YFSETQ. Here the CDR3 reads CASSLASGGSRNTDTQYF. CDR3 sequence (DNA): TGCGCCAGCAGCTTGGCTAGCGGGGGGTCGAGAAACACAGATACGCAGTATTTT. Together with reference TRBV5-1 and TRBJ2-3, the CDR3 gives the full variable domain: KAGVTQTPRYLIKTRGQQVTLSCSPISGHRSVSWYQQTPGQGLQFLFEYFSETQRNKGNFPGRFSGRQFSNSRSEMNVSTLELGDSALYLCASSLASGGSRNTDTQYFGPGTRLTVL.

The chain joins TRBV7-9 to TRBJ1-4; D is possibly TRBD1 (5 bases). V lost 3 bases and J lost 4, with 18 bases in between. From germline, CDR1 is SEHNR and CDR2 FQNEAQ (reference sequence). This CDR3 is built from 17 residues. CDR3 loop: CASSFVQGRIDNEKLFF. DNA for the CDR3: TGTGCCAGCAGCTTTGTCCAGGGCCGGATCGATAATGAAAAACTGTTTTTT.

V usage is TRBV4-1 and J usage is TRBJ1-1; D not certain. CDR1 is MGHRA and CDR2 is YSYEKL in the germline V gene. The CDR3 consists of 13 residues. With 0 bases removed from V and 7 bases from J, the gap between germline ends came to 9 bases. The CDR3 DNA sequence: TGCGCCAGCAGCCAAGAGCCCGTTAGTGAAGCTTTCTTT. Translation: CASSQEPVSEAFF.

J is TRBJ2-7 and V is TRBV20-1; D possibly matches TRBD1 or TRBD2 (5 bases each). There are 13 residues in the CDR3. CDR1 DFQATT and CDR2 SNEGSKA come from the germline V gene (reference sequence). Trimming removed 8 bases at V and 2 bases at J, with 16 bases between. The CDR3 reads CSISSGQTYEQYF. Here the CDR3 DNA reads TGCAGTATCTCGTCGGGGCAGACCTACGAGCAGTACTTC.

This clonotype occurred a few times. The chain is built from TRBV6-1 and TRBJ1-1; TRBD1 is a possible D gene (6 bases). The CDR3 contains 14 residues. V lost 5 bases and J 5 bases, leaving 15 bases between the germline ends. The germline gives CDR1 MNHNS, CDR2 SASEGT. CDR3 DNA: TGTGCCAGCAGTTTGACAGGTCAGAGAACTGAAGCTTTCTTT. Its translation is CASSLTGQRTEAFF.

The rearrangement uses TRBV20-1 and TRBJ1-1; D uncertain. The germline gives CDR1 DFQATT, CDR2 SNEGSKA (reference sequence). The CDR3 length is 13 residues. Trimming left V 2 bases short and J 1 base short, with 8 bases between. The CDR3 DNA reads as TGCAGTGCTAGACGGACGTCGAACACTGAAGCTTTCTTT. Translation: CSARRTSNTEAFF.

The chain recombines TRBV4-1 with TRBJ2-4; 12 positions agree with TRBD2. The junction had 7 bases not matched to a gene; V was cut back by 0 bases and J by 7 bases. This CDR3 is 17 amino acids long. The V gene's germline CDR1 is MGHRA and CDR2 YSYEKL. The CDR3, as DNA: TGCGCCAGCAGCCAAGATCGCACTAGCGGGAGGCTGAACATTCAGTACTTC. Encoded protein: CASSQDRTSGRLNIQYF.

The chain has TRBV6-5 and TRBJ2-1; either TRBD1 or TRBD2 may fit D (5 bases each). V gave up 6 bases and J gave up 9 bases, with 12 bases separating them. In germline, CDR1 is MNHEY, CDR2 SVGAGI. This CDR3 spans 12 amino acids. The DNA of the CDR3 is TGTGCCAGCAGCAACGGGGCTTTTGAGCAGTTCTTC. This gives the protein CASSNGAFEQFF.

The chain combines TRBV5-1 with TRBJ2-7; D could derive from TRBD1 or TRBD2 (5 bases each). The end of the DNA is better explained by TRBJ2-1, so the J call may be wrong. The CDR3 spans 16 residues. Germline V gene sequence: CDR1 SGHRS, CDR2 YFSETQ. Here the CDR3 DNA reads TGCGCCAGCAGCCGTCTGGTTATGGGGGTAAACAATGAGCAGTTCTTC. It translates to CASSRLVMGVNNEQFF.

In this sample, this clonotype turned up a few times. The V gene is TRBV12-3 or TRBV12-4, the J gene TRBJ2-5; possibly TRBD2 for D (6 bases). The DNA end favors TRBJ2-1, so the J call may be wrong. CDR3 length equals 15 residues. The CDR3 loop is CASSSPSEGHNEQFF. As DNA, the CDR3 is TGTGCCAGCAGTTCCCCCTCGGAGGGGCACAATGAGCAGTTCTTC.

This clonotype was observed a few times. J is TRBJ1-5 and V is TRBV5-6; no reliable D call. V was shortened by 0 bases and J by 6 bases, with 10 bases between the two germline ends. The CDR3 sequence is 14 residues long. Germline CDR1 and CDR2: SGHDT and YYEEEE. Here the CDR3 reads CASSLAEEVQPQHF. The CDR3 DNA follows: TGTGCCAGCAGCTTGGCCGAGGAAGTTCAGCCCCAGCATTTT.

This clonotype was picked up a small number of times. The genes are TRBV20-1 and TRBJ2-5; 16 nucleotides match TRBD2. The CDR3 extends over 13 amino acids. CDR1 and CDR2 (germline): DFQATT, SNEGSKA (reference sequence). The CDR3 region has the DNA TGCGGGGGGACTAGCGGGGGGGCGGAGACCCAGTACTTC. This sequence encodes CGGTSGGAETQYF.

The gene calls are TRBV14 and TRBJ2-3, with D maybe TRBD2 (6 bases). The CDR3 runs to 16 residues. Per the germline V gene, CDR1 is SGHDN and CDR2 is FVKESK. V was cut by 0 bases and J by 2 bases, with 12 bases left in between. The CDR3 region is CASSQDLGLLTDTQYF. The DNA of the CDR3 is TGTGCCAGCAGCCAAGACCTGGGACTTCTCACAGATACGCAGTATTTT.

The V and J genes are TRBV29-1 and TRBJ2-5, with 16 bases identical to TRBD2. The closer fit of TRBJ2-1 to the DNA end suggests the J call may be wrong. The CDR3 loop spans 16 amino acids. The germline V gene encodes CDR1 SQVTM and CDR2 ANQGSEA. The chain's CDR3 is CSVEIGTSGGGREQFF. As DNA, the CDR3 is TGCAGCGTTGAGATAGGGACTAGCGGGGGGGGCCGGGAGCAGTTCTTC.

In this sample, this clonotype turned up a few times. The chain employs TRBV7-7 and TRBJ1-4; D remains ambiguous. The CDR3 extends over 14 amino acids. The V end lost 3 bases, the J end lost 2 bases, and 7 bases lay between the germline ends. Germline CDR1 reads SSHAT; CDR2 reads FNYEAQ (reference sequence). The DNA for the CDR3 is TGTGCCAGCAGCTTCCAACAGACTAATGAAAAACTGTTTTTT. It encodes CASSFQQTNEKLFF.

This sequence joins TRBV27 and TRBJ2-7; 7 nucleotides agree with TRBD2. The closer fit of TRBJ2-1 to the DNA end suggests the J call may be wrong. The germline CDR1 and CDR2 sequences are MNHEY and SMNVEV (reference sequence). The CDR3 runs to 17 residues. This CDR3 is CASSSPGGRGSLYEQFF. The CDR3 nucleotides read TGTGCCAGCAGTTCCCCGGGGGGAAGGGGATCGCTCTATGAGCAGTTCTTC.

This clonotype was detected only a few times. The rearrangement joins TRBV25-1 to TRBJ2-2, with TRBD1 as a possible D gene (5 bases). CDR3 size: 13 residues. Germline loops: CDR1 MGHDK, CDR2 SYGVNS. V was pared by 8 bases and J by 4 bases, with 11 bases between. The CDR3 protein is CASSLRVTGELFF. DNA for the CDR3: TGTGCCAGCTCTCTCAGGGTCACCGGGGAGCTGTTTTTT. The whole variable domain, remainder taken from reference TRBV25-1 and TRBJ2-2, is EADIYQTPRYLVIGTGKKITLECSQTMGHDKMYWYQQDPGMELHLIHYSYGVNSTEKGDLSSESTVSRIRTEHFPLTLESARPSHTSQYLCASSLRVTGELFFGEGSRLTVL.

V usage is TRBV6-1 and J usage is TRBJ2-5; possibly TRBD2 for D (6 bases). CDR1 and CDR2 (germline): MNHNS, SASEGT. V gave up 2 bases and J gave up 5 bases, with 15 bases separating them. The CDR3 is made up of 15 amino acids. The CDR3 DNA is TGTGCCAGCAGTGAAAGGGAGGCCAGGGAGGAGACCCAGTACTTC. Its translation: CASSEREAREETQYF.